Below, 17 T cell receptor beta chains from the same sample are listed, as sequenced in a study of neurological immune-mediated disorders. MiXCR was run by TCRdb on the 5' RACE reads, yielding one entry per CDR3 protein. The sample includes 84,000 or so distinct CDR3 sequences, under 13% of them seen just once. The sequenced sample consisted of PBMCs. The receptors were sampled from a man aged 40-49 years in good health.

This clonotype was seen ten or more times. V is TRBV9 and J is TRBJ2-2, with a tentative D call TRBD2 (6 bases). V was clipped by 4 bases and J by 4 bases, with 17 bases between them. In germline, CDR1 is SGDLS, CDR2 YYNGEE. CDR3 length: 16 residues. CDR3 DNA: TGTGCCAGCAGCCTCAAGATAGGTAGCGGCACCGGGGAGCTGTTTTTT. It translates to CASSLKIGSGTGELFF.

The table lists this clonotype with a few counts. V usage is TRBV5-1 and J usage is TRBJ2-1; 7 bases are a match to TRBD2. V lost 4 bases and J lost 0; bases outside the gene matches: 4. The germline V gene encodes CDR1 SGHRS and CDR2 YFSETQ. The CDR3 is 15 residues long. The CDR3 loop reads CASSTSGTSYNEQFF. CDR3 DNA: TGCGCCAGCAGCACAAGCGGGACCTCCTACAATGAGCAGTTCTTC.

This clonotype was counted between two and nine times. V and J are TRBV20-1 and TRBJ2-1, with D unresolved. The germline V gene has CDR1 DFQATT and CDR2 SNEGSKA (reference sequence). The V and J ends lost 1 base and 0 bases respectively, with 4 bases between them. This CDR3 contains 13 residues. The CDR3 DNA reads TGCAGTGCTAGAGCGAGCTCCTACAATGAGCAGTTCTTC. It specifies CSARASSYNEQFF.

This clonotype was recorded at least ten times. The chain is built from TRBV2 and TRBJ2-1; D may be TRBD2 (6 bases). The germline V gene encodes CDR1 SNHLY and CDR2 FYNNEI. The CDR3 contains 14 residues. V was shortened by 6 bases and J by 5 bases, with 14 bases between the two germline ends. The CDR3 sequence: CASSRETFNNEQFF. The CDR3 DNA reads TGTGCCAGCAGCCGGGAGACATTTAACAATGAGCAGTTCTTC. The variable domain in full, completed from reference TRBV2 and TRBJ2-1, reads EPEVTQTPSHQVTQMGQEVILRCVPISNHLYFYWYRQILGQKVEFLVSFYNNEISEKSEIFDDQFSVERPDGSNFTLKIRSTKLEDSAMYFCASSRETFNNEQFFGPGTRLTVL.

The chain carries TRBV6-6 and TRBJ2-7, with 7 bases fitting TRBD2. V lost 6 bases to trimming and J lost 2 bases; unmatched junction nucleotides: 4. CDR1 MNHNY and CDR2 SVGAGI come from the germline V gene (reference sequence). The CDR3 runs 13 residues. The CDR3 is CASRISGTYEQYF. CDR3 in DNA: TGTGCCAGCAGAATCAGCGGGACCTACGAGCAGTACTTC.

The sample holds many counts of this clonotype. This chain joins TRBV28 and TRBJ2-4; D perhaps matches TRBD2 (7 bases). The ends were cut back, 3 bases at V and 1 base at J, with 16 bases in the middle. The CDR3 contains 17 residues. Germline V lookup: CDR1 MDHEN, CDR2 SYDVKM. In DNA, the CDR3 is TGTGCCAGCAGTTTGAGAACAGGGAGGGGGGCCAAAAACATTCAGTACTTC. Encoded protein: CASSLRTGRGAKNIQYF.

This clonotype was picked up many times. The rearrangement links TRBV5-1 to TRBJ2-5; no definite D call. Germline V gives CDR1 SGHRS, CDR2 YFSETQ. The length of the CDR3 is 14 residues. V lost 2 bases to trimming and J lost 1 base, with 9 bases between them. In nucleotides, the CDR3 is TGCGCCAGCAGCTTAGGACCGTCCCAAGAGACCCAGTACTTC. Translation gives CASSLGPSQETQYF. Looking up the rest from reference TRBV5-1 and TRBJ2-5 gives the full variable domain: KAGVTQTPRYLIKTRGQQVTLSCSPISGHRSVSWYQQTPGQGLQFLFEYFSETQRNKGNFPGRFSGRQFSNSRSEMNVSTLELGDSALYLCASSLGPSQETQYFGPGTRLLVL.

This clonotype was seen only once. The CDR3 here is CASSPSILAGGFGANVLTF. In nucleotides, the CDR3 is TGTGCCAGCTCACCATCCATACTAGCGGGGGGCTTTGGGGCCAACGTCCTGACTTTC. This chain joins TRBV18 and TRBJ2-6; 12 bases are a match to TRBD2. The germline V gene encodes CDR1 KGHSH and CDR2 LQKENI. V lost 2 bases, J lost 3 bases, and 8 bases stayed unmatched. The CDR3 is 19 amino acids.

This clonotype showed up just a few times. The CDR3 loop reads CSARDEGQKNIQYF. The CDR3 DNA sequence: TGCAGTGCTAGAGACGAGGGGCAGAAAAACATTCAGTACTTC. This chain joins TRBV20-1 and TRBJ2-4; D possibly uses TRBD1 or TRBD2 (5 bases each). Germline CDR1 DFQATT, CDR2 SNEGSKA (reference sequence). The CDR3 sequence is 14 residues long. V lost 0 bases and J lost 4, with 10 bases in between.

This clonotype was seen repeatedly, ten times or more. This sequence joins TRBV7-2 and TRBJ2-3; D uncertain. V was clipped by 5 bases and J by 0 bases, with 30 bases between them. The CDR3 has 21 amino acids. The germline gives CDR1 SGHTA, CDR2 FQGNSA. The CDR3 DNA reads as TGTGCCAGCAGCCGACCCCCCTTGGTAGAGACTCGGATCACTAGCACAGATACGCAGTATTTT. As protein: CASSRPPLVETRITSTDTQYF.

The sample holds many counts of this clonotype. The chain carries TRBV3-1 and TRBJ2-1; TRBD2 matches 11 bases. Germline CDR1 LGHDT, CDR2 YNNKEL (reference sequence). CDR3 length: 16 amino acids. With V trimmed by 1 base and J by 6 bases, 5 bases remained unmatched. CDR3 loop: CASSQAVSGRVNEQFF. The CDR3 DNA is TGTGCCAGCAGCCAAGCGGTTAGCGGGAGGGTCAATGAGCAGTTCTTC.

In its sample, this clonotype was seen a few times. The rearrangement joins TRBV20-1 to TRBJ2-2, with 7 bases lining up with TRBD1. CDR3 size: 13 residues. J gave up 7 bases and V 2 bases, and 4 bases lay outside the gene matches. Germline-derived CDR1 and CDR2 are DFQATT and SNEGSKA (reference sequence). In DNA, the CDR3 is TGCAGTGCTAGACAGGGGGACGGCGGGGAGCTGTTTTTT. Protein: CSARQGDGGELFF.

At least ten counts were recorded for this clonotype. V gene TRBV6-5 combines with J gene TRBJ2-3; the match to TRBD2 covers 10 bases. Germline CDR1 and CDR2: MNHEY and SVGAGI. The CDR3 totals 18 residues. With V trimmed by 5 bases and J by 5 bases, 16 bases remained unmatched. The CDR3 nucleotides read TGTGCCAGCAGTGTGAATCCGCCAGCGGGAGGGCCCCGAGATACGCAGTATTTT. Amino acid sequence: CASSVNPPAGGPRDTQYF.

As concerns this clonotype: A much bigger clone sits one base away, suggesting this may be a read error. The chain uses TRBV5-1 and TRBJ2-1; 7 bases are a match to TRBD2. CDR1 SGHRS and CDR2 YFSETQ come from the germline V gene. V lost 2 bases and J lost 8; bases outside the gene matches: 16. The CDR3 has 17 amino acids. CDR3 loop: CASSFPPAGVVGDEQFF. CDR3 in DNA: TGCGCCAGCAGCTTCCCCCCCGCGGGAGTGGTCGGCGATGAGCAGTTCTTC.

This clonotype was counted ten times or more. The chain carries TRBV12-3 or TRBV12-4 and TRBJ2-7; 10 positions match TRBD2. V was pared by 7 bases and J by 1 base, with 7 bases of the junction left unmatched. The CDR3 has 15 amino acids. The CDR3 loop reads CASTESSGRSYEQYF. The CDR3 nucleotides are TGTGCCAGCACCGAATCTAGCGGGAGATCCTACGAGCAGTACTTC.

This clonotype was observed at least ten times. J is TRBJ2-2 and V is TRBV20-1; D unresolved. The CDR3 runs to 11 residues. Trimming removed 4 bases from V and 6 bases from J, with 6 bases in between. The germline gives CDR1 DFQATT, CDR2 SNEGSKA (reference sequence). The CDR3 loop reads CSANGPGELFF. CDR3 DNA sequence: TGCAGTGCTAACGGTCCCGGGGAGCTGTTTTTT.

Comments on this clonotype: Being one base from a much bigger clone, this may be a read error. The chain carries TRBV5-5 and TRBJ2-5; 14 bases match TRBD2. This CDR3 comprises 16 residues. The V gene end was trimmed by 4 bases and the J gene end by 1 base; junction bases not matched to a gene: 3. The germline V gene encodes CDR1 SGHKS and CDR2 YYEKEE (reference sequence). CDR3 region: CASSRGLAGVQETQYF. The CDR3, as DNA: TGTGCCAGCAGCCGGGGACTAGCGGGAGTCCAAGAGACCCAGTACTTC.